These T cell receptor beta chains were read from a single sample in a study of Ad26.COV2.S vaccination and SARS-CoV-2 variants. The assay was immunoSEQ multiplex PCR, and TCRdb's table has in-frame clones only and misses some. The data show approximately 350,000 clones, with around 86% seen just once and about 3.5% held by the top ten. The sequencing used peripheral blood, collected in a trial of Ad26.COV2.S vaccine versus placebo. These receptors all come from a person aged 18-65 years who received the Ad26.COV2.S COVID-19 vaccine or a placebo. Both conserved end residues are part of each CDR3. D genes are given only for firm matches. A row's size may be missing; if present it is once, few, many or a size class.

size	D	V	J	CDR3	DNA
-	-	TRBV6-2/TRBV6-3	TRBJ1-5	CASSQGLGQPQHF	TGTGCCAGCAGCCAGGGATTGGGGCAGCCCCAGCATTTT
few	-	TRBV3-1/TRBV3-2	TRBJ1-3	CASSQEGNTIYF	TGTGCCAGCAGCCAAGAGGGAAACACCATATATTTT
-	TRBD1	TRBV12-5	TRBJ2-1	CASGLVKGIRDRLWEEQFF	TGTGCTAGTGGTTTGGTAAAGGGGATAAGGGACAGACTATGGGAGGAGCAGTTCTTC
-	-	TRBV19	TRBJ1-6	CASSIVEGNSPLHF	TGTGCCAGTAGTATAGTGGAGGGGAATTCACCCCTCCACTTT
-	-	TRBV7-2	TRBJ2-2	CASSLPNTGELFF	TGTGCCAGCAGCTTACCTAACACCGGGGAGCTGTTTTTT
-	TRBD1	TRBV9	TRBJ2-7	CASKGQGAGEQYF	TGTGCCAGCAAGGGACAGGGGGCAGGCGAGCAGTACTTC
once	TRBD1	TRBV5-5	TRBJ1-2	CASSLRTGTNYGYTF	TGTGCCAGCAGCCTTAGGACAGGAACTAACTATGGCTACACCTTC
-	-	TRBV4-3	TRBJ1-1	CASSLSPGQRNTEAFF	TGCGCCAGCAGCCTCTCTCCGGGACAAAGGAACACTGAAGCTTTCTTT
-	TRBD1	TRBV6-2/TRBV6-3	TRBJ2-7	CASSSPFRTGVEQYF	TGTGCCAGCAGTTCCCCCTTCAGGACAGGGGTCGAGCAGTACTTC
-	-	TRBV11-2	TRBJ2-3	CASSPGLPTDTQYF	TGTGCCAGCAGCCCCGGACTCCCCACAGATACGCAGTATTTT
once	-	TRBV6-5	TRBJ1-2	CASSYSRTLGDYGYTF	TGTGCCAGCAGTTACTCGAGGACGCTGGGGGACTATGGCTACACCTTC
-	TRBD1	TRBV18	TRBJ2-7	CASLGTGGTYEQYF	TGTGCCAGCCTTGGGACAGGGGGTACCTACGAGCAGTACTTC
-	TRBD1	TRBV10-3	TRBJ2-3	CAITQDRGTDTQYF	TGTGCCATCACACAGGACAGGGGCACAGATACGCAGTATTTT
once	-	TRBV25-1	TRBJ2-1	CARIEGISYNEQFF	TGTGCAAGAATTGAGGGGATCTCCTACAATGAGCAGTTCTTC
-	-	TRBV12-3/TRBV12-4	TRBJ2-5	CASSSILETQYF	TGTGCCAGCAGCTCGATCTTAGAGACCCAGTACTTC
-	-	TRBV11-3	TRBJ2-7	CASSLTGTPLSEQYF	TGTGCCAGCAGCTTAACCGGGACCCCCCTAAGCGAGCAGTACTTC
-	-	TRBV5-1	TRBJ1-2	CASSPGDGYTF	TGCGCCAGCAGCCCCGGGGATGGCTACACCTTC
-	TRBD2	TRBV19	TRBJ2-3	CASSIAASGTDTQYF	TGTGCCAGTAGTATAGCGGCTAGCGGTACAGATACGCAGTATTTT
-	-	TRBV12-3/TRBV12-4	TRBJ2-4	CASHGEASIQYF	TGTGCCAGCCACGGGGAGGCCAGCATTCAGTACTTC
once	TRBD1	TRBV6-1	TRBJ1-2	CASSEAKGAKYGYTF	TGTGCCAGCAGTGAAGCGAAGGGGGCGAAGTATGGCTACACCTTC
-	-	TRBV11-3	TRBJ2-3	CASSSTPDTQYF	TGTGCCAGCAGCTCTACGCCAGATACGCAGTATTTT
-	-	TRBV7-9	TRBJ2-1	CASSLGSNYNEQFF	TGTGCCAGCAGCTTAGGTAGCAACTACAATGAGCAGTTCTTC
-	TRBD1	TRBV7-6	TRBJ1-5	CASSFGTGGHWPQHF	TGTGCCAGCAGCTTTGGCACAGGGGGCCATTGGCCCCAGCATTTT
-	-	TRBV11-3	TRBJ2-3	CASSLGLTQYF	TGTGCCAGCAGCTTAGGGCTTACGCAGTATTTT
-	-	TRBV3-1/TRBV3-2	TRBJ1-1	CASSQGITGPGTEAFF	TGTGCCAGCAGCCAAGGTATTACAGGGCCGGGCACTGAAGCTTTCTTT
-	-	TRBV30	TRBJ1-6	CAWGALPLHF	TGTGCCTGGGGGGCCCTACCCCTCCACTTT
few	-	TRBV5-6	TRBJ2-7	CASSLGYEQYF	TGTGCCAGCAGCTTGGGGTACGAGCAGTACTTC
-	-	TRBV5-6	TRBJ2-6	CASSGLPGGLSGANVLTF	TGTGCCAGCAGCGGCCTTCCGGGGGGCCTCTCTGGGGCCAACGTCCTGACTTTC
-	TRBD1	TRBV4-1	TRBJ1-3	CASSQTTTTGTGNTIYF	TGCGCCAGCAGCCAAACAACCACGACAGGGACTGGAAACACCATATATTTT
-	TRBD1	TRBV30	TRBJ1-3	CAWSGDRFNTIYF	TGTGCCTGGAGCGGGGACAGGTTCAACACCATATATTTT
-	TRBD1	TRBV7-7	TRBJ2-5	CASTPGQAKQETQYF	TGTGCTAGCACCCCGGGACAGGCGAAACAAGAGACCCAGTACTTC
-	-	TRBV5-4	TRBJ1-2	CASSLGSGTASYGYTF	TGTGCCAGCAGCTTGGGATCCGGGACGGCGAGTTATGGCTACACCTTC